The following is a T cell receptor beta chain sequence with its context. This entry belongs to a study of blood T cell repertoires in COVID-19. On the study more broadly: Sample material is recorded as cDNA or gDNA derived from T cells, B-cell-depleted T cells, or PBMCs.

Methods used by the authors: How many nucleated cells were present was estimated from reference gene primer amplification. Profiled with immunoSEQ multiplex PCR; TCRdb holds only in-frame clones, not every one. V and J calls and clone size come straight from that table; D and trimming were deduced from the DNA. This table holds some 340,000 clones, roughly 90% found once. CDR1 and CDR2 from the germline V gene are LNHDA and SQIVND (reference sequence). Deletions cut 4 bases from V and 2 bases from J, with 14 bases between. CDR3 length: 15 residues. Assignment of participants to cohorts was predicated upon participant-reported clinical history.

The receptor was isolated from a woman aged 30 to 39 who had been exposed to COVID-19. Material: PBMCs or T cells enriched from blood (not recorded which). The chain employs TRBV19 and TRBJ1-2; the D gene is possibly TRBD1 (6 bases). DNA of the CDR3: TGTGCCAGTAGTAGAAAGGGGCAGGGGAACTATGGCTACACCTTC. Translated: CASSRKGQGNYGYTF. Filled out from reference TRBV19 and TRBJ1-2, the complete variable domain reads DGGITQSPKYLFRKEGQNVTLSCEQNLNHDAMYWYRQDPGQGLRLIYYSQIVNDFQKGDIAEGYSVSREKKESFPLTVTSAQKNPTAFYLCASSRKGQGNYGYTFGSGTRLTVV.